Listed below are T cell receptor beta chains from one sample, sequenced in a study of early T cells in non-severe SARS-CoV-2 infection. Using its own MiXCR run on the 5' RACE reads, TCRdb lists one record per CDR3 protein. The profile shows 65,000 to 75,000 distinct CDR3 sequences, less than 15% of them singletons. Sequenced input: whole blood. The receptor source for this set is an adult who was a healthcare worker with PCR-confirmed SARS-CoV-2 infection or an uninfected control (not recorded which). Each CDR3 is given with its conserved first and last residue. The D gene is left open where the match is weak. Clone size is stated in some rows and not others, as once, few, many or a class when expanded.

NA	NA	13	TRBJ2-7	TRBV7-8	CASSMRTTYEQYF	TGTGCCAGCAGCATGAGGACTACCTACGAGCAGTACTTC
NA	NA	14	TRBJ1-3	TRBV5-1	CASRDTINGNTIYF	TGCGCCAGCAGGGATACGATAAATGGAAACACCATATATTTT
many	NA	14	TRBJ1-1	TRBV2	CASSEIGGTGGTFF	TGTGCCAGCAGTGAAATCGGAGGGACGGGAGGAACTTTCTTT
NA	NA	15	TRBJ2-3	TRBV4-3	CASSQVSGAGDTQYF	TGCGCCAGCAGCCAAGTGTCGGGGGCCGGAGATACGCAGTATTTT
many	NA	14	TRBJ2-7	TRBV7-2	CASSLEPSPYEQYF	TGTGCCAGCAGCTTAGAGCCTAGTCCCTACGAGCAGTACTTC
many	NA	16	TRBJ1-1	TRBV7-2	CASSLGLQFGNTEAFF	TGTGCCAGCAGCTTAGGATTGCAGTTTGGGAACACTGAAGCTTTCTTT
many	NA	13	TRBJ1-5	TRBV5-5	CASSLESNQPQHF	TGTGCCAGCAGCTTGGAGAGCAATCAGCCCCAGCATTTT
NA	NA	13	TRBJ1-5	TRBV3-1	CASSRTRNQPQHF	TGTGCCAGCAGCCGAACACGAAACCAGCCCCAGCATTTT
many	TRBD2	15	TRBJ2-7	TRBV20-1	CSARALAGGLHEQYF	TGCAGTGCTAGAGCACTAGCGGGAGGTCTCCACGAGCAGTACTTC
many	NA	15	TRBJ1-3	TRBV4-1	CASSRDRLSGNTIYF	TGCGCCAGCAGCCGCGACCGACTCTCTGGAAACACCATATATTTT
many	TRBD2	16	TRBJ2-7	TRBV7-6	CASSDGLAGSSYEQYF	TGTGCCAGCAGCGACGGACTAGCGGGTAGCTCCTACGAGCAGTACTTC
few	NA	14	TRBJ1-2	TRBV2	CASSGSGLTHGYTF	TGTGCCAGCAGCGGGAGCGGGCTTACCCATGGCTACACCTTC
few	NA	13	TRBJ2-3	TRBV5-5	CASSFGDTDTQYF	TGTGCCAGCAGCTTTGGGGACACAGATACGCAGTATTTT
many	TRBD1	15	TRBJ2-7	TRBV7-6	CASSPDRGGPYEQYF	TGTGCCAGCAGCCCTGACAGGGGAGGCCCTTACGAGCAGTACTTC
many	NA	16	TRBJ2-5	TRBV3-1	CASSQSAGTGKETQYF	TGTGCCAGCAGCCAATCTGCCGGGACTGGAAAGGAGACCCAGTACTTC
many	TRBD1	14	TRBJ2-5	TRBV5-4	CASSPGQGQETQYF	TGTGCCAGCAGCCCCGGACAGGGACAAGAGACCCAGTACTTC
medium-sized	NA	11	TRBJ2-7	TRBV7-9	CASSWAGEQYF	TGTGCCAGCAGCTGGGCGGGGGAGCAGTACTTC
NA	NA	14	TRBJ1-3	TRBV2	CASSVLGPGNTIYF	TGTGCCAGCAGTGTCTTGGGGCCCGGAAACACCATATATTTT
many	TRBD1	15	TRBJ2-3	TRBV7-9	CASSFGTGVPDTQYF	TGTGCCAGCAGCTTCGGGACAGGGGTGCCAGATACGCAGTATTTT
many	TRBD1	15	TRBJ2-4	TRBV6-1	CASSGTPRGKNIQYF	TGTGCCAGCAGTGGTACCCCCAGGGGGAAAAACATTCAGTACTTC
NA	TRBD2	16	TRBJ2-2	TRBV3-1	CASSQVSGRRTGELFF	TGTGCCAGCAGCCAAGTTAGCGGGAGGAGAACCGGGGAGCTGTTTTTT
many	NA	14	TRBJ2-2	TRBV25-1	CASSESQDTGELFF	TGTGCCAGCAGTGAATCACAGGACACCGGGGAGCTGTTTTTT